This T cell receptor beta chain was sequenced for a study of identical twins. TCRdb called the 5' RACE reads again in MiXCR, with one record for every CDR3 protein. The profile covers approximately 680,000 distinct CDR3 sequences, with under 8.5% appearing a single time and 1.6% taken by the ten largest. Study outcomes and limitations: One should note that invariant MAIT and iNKT cells could partly confound zero-insertion analyses. Memory repertoires showed no such pattern, whereas abundant cord blood beta clonotypes carried fewer insertions.

The CDR3 is 15 residues long. V lost 7 bases and J lost 0; bases outside the gene matches: 8. Germline-derived CDR1 and CDR2 are SQVTM and ANQGSEA. This clonotype was found many times. The antigen is unknown. The data also belong to a second study, concerning yellow fever vaccine responses in identical twins.

The origin of this receptor is a woman under 30 in good health. This chain joins TRBV29-1 and TRBJ2-1; 8 bases agree with TRBD1. Sequenced input: PBMCs. CDR3 amino acids: CSALIGQGSYNEQFF. In DNA, the CDR3 is TGCAGCGCTCTCATAGGACAGGGCTCCTACAATGAGCAGTTCTTC.